These 18 T cell receptor beta chains were all obtained from the same sample, sequenced in a study of cytomegalovirus exposure and HLA in healthy donors. Vbeta (60) and Jbeta (13) primers were used in the PCR. Assay: immunoSEQ multiplex PCR; the TCRdb copy retains only in-frame clones and omits some. The repertoire holds some 100,000 clones, with 81% as singletons. What was sequenced was PBMCs. Source of these receptors: a woman aged 30 to 39 in good health and CMV-seronegative.

This rearrangement joins TRBV19 to TRBJ2-2, with a possible D match to TRBD2 (6 bases). CDR1 is LNHDA and CDR2 is SQIVND in the germline V gene (reference sequence). The length of the CDR3 is 14 residues. V dropped 3 bases and J dropped 6 bases, with 11 bases sitting between them. The CDR3 spells CASSINSGPGELFF. Here the CDR3 DNA reads TGTGCCAGTAGTATTAATAGCGGCCCCGGGGAGCTGTTTTTT.

The CDR3 DNA sequence: TGTGCCAGCTCACCCACAGGGGTCCCCTACGAGCAGTACTTC. It specifies CASSPTGVPYEQYF. The chain is built from TRBV18 and TRBJ2-7; 7 nucleotides match TRBD1. Germline CDR1 reads KGHSH; CDR2 reads LQKENI. This CDR3 has 14 residues. J lost 2 bases, V lost 3 bases, and 4 bases had no gene match. The whole variable domain, filled in from reference TRBV18 and TRBJ2-7, reads NAGVMQNPRHLVRRRGQEARLRCSPMKGHSHVYWYRQLPEEGLKFMVYLQKENIIDESGMPKERFSAEFPKEGPSILRIQQVVRGDSAAYFCASSPTGVPYEQYFGPGTRLTVT.

This clone came up a few times. V is TRBV18 and J is TRBJ2-1; 8 bases map to TRBD2. The CDR3 is made up of 17 amino acids. Trimming took 0 bases from V and 0 from J; bases not matched to a gene: 4. Germline lookup yields CDR1 KGHSH and CDR2 LQKENI. CDR3 sequence: CASSPPGGGSSYNEQFF. The CDR3 DNA reads TGTGCCAGCTCACCACCAGGCGGGGGGAGCTCCTACAATGAGCAGTTCTTC. Looking up the rest from reference TRBV18 and TRBJ2-1 gives the full variable domain: NAGVMQNPRHLVRRRGQEARLRCSPMKGHSHVYWYRQLPEEGLKFMVYLQKENIIDESGMPKERFSAEFPKEGPSILRIQQVVRGDSAAYFCASSPPGGGSSYNEQFFGPGTRLTVL.

The chain couples TRBV27 to TRBJ2-5; D unclear. Germline V CDR1 and CDR2: MNHEY, SMNVEV (reference sequence). CDR3 size: 16 residues. Trimming stripped 2 bases from V and 5 bases from J, with 18 bases between. The CDR3 sequence is CASSLGSLPRRETQYF. The CDR3 DNA follows: TGTGCCAGCAGTTTAGGTAGTCTACCCCGCCGGGAGACCCAGTACTTC.

The chain is built from TRBV29-1 and TRBJ2-7; 8 bases are shared with TRBD2. Trimming cost V 7 bases and J 3 bases; bases outside gene matches: 5. Germline-derived CDR1 and CDR2 are SQVTM and ANQGSEA. CDR3 length equals 12 residues. The CDR3 nucleotides are TGCAGCGGGGAAACTAGCGGCTACGAGCAGTACTTC. The encoded protein is CSGETSGYEQYF.

This clone was detected once. The chain carries TRBV7-2 and TRBJ2-1; D ambiguous. V was cut by 4 bases and J by 0 bases, with 13 bases left in between. The CDR3 length is 16 residues. Germline values: CDR1 SGHTA, CDR2 FQGNSA. CDR3 DNA sequence: TGTGCCAGCAGCTCGGGTCCGATAAGCTCCTACAATGAGCAGTTCTTC. It codes for CASSSGPISSYNEQFF.

The chain has TRBV5-1 and TRBJ1-2; D may be TRBD1 (5 bases). V was trimmed by 4 bases and J by 4 bases, leaving 11 bases between them. Germline CDR1 SGHRS, CDR2 YFSETQ. The CDR3 sequence is 13 residues long. The CDR3 loop reads CASSLGQSYGYTF. The CDR3 coding sequence is TGCGCCAGCAGCCTAGGACAAAGCTATGGCTACACCTTC.

This clone was observed once. The chain has TRBV14 and TRBJ2-7, with TRBD2 matching 7 bases. Germline CDR1 and CDR2: SGHDN and FVKESK. This CDR3 has 16 residues. J gave up 3 bases and V 3 bases, and 11 bases lay outside the gene matches. DNA for the CDR3: TGTGCCAGCAGCCAGGCCGTTGGCGGGGGTTACTACGAGCAGTACTTC. This encodes CASSQAVGGGYYEQYF.

The rearrangement links TRBV2 to TRBJ2-7; 7 bases map to TRBD1. The CDR3 contains 15 residues. J lost 0 bases, V lost 7 bases, and 9 bases had no gene match. The germline V gene has CDR1 SNHLY and CDR2 FYNNEI. The CDR3 loop is CASKTGMESSYEQYF. The CDR3 nucleotides read TGTGCCAGCAAGACAGGGATGGAGAGCTCCTACGAGCAGTACTTC.

The chain links TRBV6-1 to TRBJ1-5; 7 bases are a match to TRBD1. The CDR3 totals 14 residues. Germline V gene lookup returns CDR1 MNHNS and CDR2 SASEGT. V shed 6 bases, J shed 2 bases, and the junction held 4 bases outside the gene matches. The DNA of the CDR3 is TGTGCCAGCAGCGCTGGACAGGGCAATCAGCCCCAGCATTTT. This sequence encodes CASSAGQGNQPQHF.

The chain combines TRBV18 with TRBJ2-2; weak D call: TRBD1 (6 bases). Between the trimmed V and J ends, which lost 4 bases and 1 base, there was a span of 7 bases. Per germline, CDR1 KGHSH and CDR2 LQKENI. The CDR3 is made up of 14 amino acids. CDR3 protein: CASSQDRNTGELFF. The CDR3 DNA sequence: TGTGCCAGCTCACAGGACAGGAACACCGGGGAGCTGTTTTTT.

CDR3 bases: TGTGCCAGCGCTGGGGCAGGCCAAGTGCCCCAGCATTTT. Translation gives CASAGAGQVPQHF. This rearrangement joins TRBV2 to TRBJ1-5; the D gene is possibly TRBD1 (5 bases). Germline V gene lookup returns CDR1 SNHLY and CDR2 FYNNEI. Trimming took 8 bases from V and 9 from J, leaving 17 bases between them. This CDR3 has 13 residues.

J is TRBJ2-7 and V is TRBV5-1, with 7 bases aligning to TRBD1. Germline loops: CDR1 SGHRS, CDR2 YFSETQ. V shed 4 bases and J 6 bases; nucleotides not matched to a gene: 10. This CDR3 is built from 14 residues. The CDR3 is CASSTRQGPGEQYF. In DNA form, the CDR3 reads TGCGCCAGCAGCACTCGACAGGGACCGGGCGAGCAGTACTTC.

This clone was seen a few times. This chain uses TRBV2 with TRBJ2-3, with TRBD2 matching 8 bases. This CDR3 spans 16 amino acids. V lost 5 bases to trimming and J lost 4 bases; unmatched junction nucleotides: 11. The germline V gene encodes CDR1 SNHLY and CDR2 FYNNEI. CDR3 loop: CASSFFSGIGADTQYF. In DNA form, the CDR3 reads TGTGCCAGCAGTTTTTTTAGCGGGATAGGGGCAGATACGCAGTATTTT.

The CDR3 coding sequence is TGCGCCAGCAAAACCCGGGAGAATTATGGCTACACCTTC. Translated: CASKTRENYGYTF. The chain carries TRBV10-2 and TRBJ1-2, with unresolved D. V was trimmed by 7 bases and J by 5 bases, leaving 14 bases between them. Germline-derived CDR1 and CDR2 are WSHSY and SAAADI. The CDR3 length is 13 residues.

CDR3 protein: CASSIEDTTDTQYF. CDR3 DNA sequence: TGTGCCAGTAGTATAGAAGACACCACAGATACGCAGTATTTT. The V gene is TRBV19, the J gene TRBJ2-3; no clear D gene. Germline V gene lookup returns CDR1 LNHDA and CDR2 SQIVND (reference sequence). The CDR3 spans 14 residues. The V end was cut by 0 bases, the J end by 2 bases, with 6 bases between.

The chain employs TRBV19 and TRBJ1-2; 10 nucleotides line up with TRBD1. The CDR3 contains 14 residues. J lost 2 bases, V lost 5 bases, and 2 bases had no gene match. CDR1 LNHDA and CDR2 SQIVND come from the germline V gene (reference sequence). The DNA for the CDR3 is TGTGCCAGTAGTCCGGACAGGGGGAACTATGGCTACACCTTC. It is translated as CASSPDRGNYGYTF. The full variable domain, with the rest looked up from reference TRBV19 and TRBJ1-2, is DGGITQSPKYLFRKEGQNVTLSCEQNLNHDAMYWYRQDPGQGLRLIYYSQIVNDFQKGDIAEGYSVSREKKESFPLTVTSAQKNPTAFYLCASSPDRGNYGYTFGSGTRLTVV.

The rearrangement links TRBV29-1 to TRBJ2-1, with 11 positions matching TRBD1. Unmatched junction bases numbered 9, after V lost 4 bases and J lost 10 bases. CDR1 and CDR2 from the germline V gene are SQVTM and ANQGSEA. CDR3 length: 14 amino acids. The CDR3 bases are TGCAGCGTTGCAGGGGACAGGGGGTCATGGGAGCAGTTCTTC. Translation: CSVAGDRGSWEQFF.